This T cell receptor (beta chain) was identified in a study of T cell responses to AZD1222 COVID-19 vaccine. Regarding the study as a whole: Seropositivity was recorded at baseline in only six AZD1222 recipients.

About this clone: The antigen remains undetermined.

The table came from immunoSEQ multiplex PCR; TCRdb's copy has only in-frame clones and leaves some out. The top ten hold 2.6% of the sample, which has 150,000 to 200,000 clones, roughly nine tenths seen once. The sequenced sample was peripheral blood, obtained on day 0 of AZD1222 vaccination. This clonotype was obtained from an adult in good health.

CDR3 sequence: CASSPQALSGNTIYF. The CDR3 nucleotides read TGTGCCAGCAGCCCACAGGCCCTCTCTGGAAACACCATATATTTT. The genes are TRBV2 and TRBJ1-3; perhaps TRBD1 as D (5 bases). Deletions cut 6 bases from V and 0 bases from J, with 12 bases between. The V gene's germline CDR1 is SNHLY and CDR2 FYNNEI. CDR3 length equals 15 residues.